Described below is a single TCR beta chain sequence and its context. The sample originates from a study of CD8 T cells in Susac syndrome. In the study overall: Patients with Susac syndrome had blood drawn and were at that point therapy-naive, on corticosteroids, or on intravenous immunoglobulin alone.

The trim removed 7 bases at V and 4 bases at J, leaving 11 bases unmatched. Germline loops: CDR1 MDHEN, CDR2 SYDVKM. The CDR3 has 15 residues. Random-hexamer reverse transcription was applied to about 0.5 to 1 ug RNA. The CDR3 of TCR beta was amplified by immunoSEQ multiplex PCR across 54 Vbeta and 13 Jbeta. TCRdb re-derived calls from the immunoSEQ multiplex PCR reads in MiXCR, one entry per CDR3 protein. This table holds under 200,000 distinct CDR3 sequences, 85% to 95% found once. The Susac syndrome patients fit the recently defined diagnostic criteria for definite or probable disease. The receptor was isolated from a human donor with Susac syndrome. The chain recombines TRBV28 with TRBJ1-2; TRBD1 agrees at 8 bases. Sequencing was carried out using CD4+ T cells from PBMCs. CDR3 nucleotide sequence: TGTGCCAGCACTACTCAGGGGGCCTCCCTCTATGGCTACACCTTC. It specifies CASTTQGASLYGYTF.